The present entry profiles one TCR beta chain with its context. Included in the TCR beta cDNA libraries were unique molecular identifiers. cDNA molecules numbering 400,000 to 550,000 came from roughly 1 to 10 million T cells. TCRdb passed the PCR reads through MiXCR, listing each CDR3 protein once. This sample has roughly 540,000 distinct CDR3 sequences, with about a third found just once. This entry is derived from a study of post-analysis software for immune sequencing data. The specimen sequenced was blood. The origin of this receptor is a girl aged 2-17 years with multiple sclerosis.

The CDR3 protein is CASSSLSGILSGGYTF. As DNA, the CDR3 is TGTGCCAGCAGCTCCCTCTCAGGGATCCTCTCGGGGGGCTACACCTTC. V gene TRBV11-2 combines with J gene TRBJ1-2; the D gene is possibly TRBD1 (5 bases). The CDR3 totals 16 residues. Trimming took off 4 bases at V and 8 bases at J, with 23 bases between the two ends. Germline V gene lookup returns CDR1 SGHAT and CDR2 FQNNGV.